The 9 T cell receptor beta chains below were found in one sample sequenced in a study of early T cells in non-severe SARS-CoV-2 infection. TCRdb reprocessed the 5' RACE reads via MiXCR and lists one record per CDR3 protein. The sample comprises about 97,000 distinct CDR3 sequences, less than 15% of which are singletons, and 6.2% rests with the top ten. The sequenced material came from whole blood. The origin of the receptors is an adult who was a healthcare worker with PCR-confirmed SARS-CoV-2 infection or an uninfected control (not recorded which).

The chain links TRBV28 to TRBJ2-7; a weak D match, TRBD2 (6 bases). Trimming stripped 0 bases from V and 1 base from J, with 19 bases between. This CDR3 spans 18 amino acids. Germline CDR1 is MDHEN and CDR2 is SYDVKM. In DNA, the CDR3 is TGTGCCAGCAGTTTATGGATGGTAAGGGACTCGAGTTCCTACGAGCAGTACTTC. Translation: CASSLWMVRDSSSYEQYF.

This clonotype was seen ten or more times. This chain joins TRBV28 and TRBJ1-2; no firm D call. Trimming stripped 6 bases from V and 4 bases from J, with 15 bases between. Germline lookup yields CDR1 MDHEN and CDR2 SYDVKM. There are 14 residues in the CDR3. In DNA form, the CDR3 reads TGTGCCAGCAGCCAACCCCAAGCCGTCTATGGCTACACCTTC. Residues: CASSQPQAVYGYTF.

This sequence joins TRBV2 and TRBJ2-1; 7 bases are shared with TRBD2. After removal of 4 bases from V and 4 bases from J, the junction contained 7 bases not matched to a gene. Germline V gene data show CDR1 as SNHLY and CDR2 as FYNNEI. The CDR3 runs to 15 residues. Written as DNA, the CDR3 is TGTGCCAGCAGTGTTGCGGGGAGGGGATACAATGAGCAGTTCTTC. It codes for CASSVAGRGYNEQFF.

This clonotype came up a few times. This sequence joins TRBV5-1 and TRBJ1-2, with 7 bases matching TRBD1. Germline CDR1 is SGHRS and CDR2 is YFSETQ. Trimming at V came to 6 bases and at J to 0 bases, leaving 11 bases not matched to a gene. This CDR3 has 16 residues. The CDR3 region has the DNA TGCGCCAGCACCGAATACGGACAGGTCTCTAACTATGGCTACACCTTC. Its translation is CASTEYGQVSNYGYTF. Combining the CDR3 with reference TRBV5-1 and TRBJ1-2 gives the whole variable domain KAGVTQTPRYLIKTRGQQVTLSCSPISGHRSVSWYQQTPGQGLQFLFEYFSETQRNKGNFPGRFSGRQFSNSRSEMNVSTLELGDSALYLCASTEYGQVSNYGYTFGSGTRLTVV.

In this sample, this clonotype turned up many times. The chain links TRBV4-1 to TRBJ2-4, with TRBD2 matching 7 bases. The CDR3 contains 13 residues. From germline, CDR1 is MGHRA and CDR2 YSYEKL. V shed 1 base and J 9 bases; nucleotides not matched to a gene: 3. The CDR3 region is CASSQAGGGIQYF. DNA of the CDR3: TGCGCCAGCAGCCAAGCAGGCGGGGGCATTCAGTACTTC.

The chain uses TRBV10-3 and TRBJ2-7; D may be TRBD2 (5 bases). CDR1 and CDR2 from the germline V gene are ENHRY and SYGVKD. There are 16 residues in the CDR3. Trimming removed 6 bases from V and 0 bases from J, with 18 bases in between. The CDR3 region is CAISRAETTSSYEQYF. The DNA of the CDR3 is TGTGCCATCAGCCGGGCCGAGACTACAAGCTCCTACGAGCAGTACTTC.

V and J are TRBV4-1 and TRBJ2-2, with unresolved D. The CDR3 has 14 residues. CDR1 is MGHRA, CDR2 YSYEKL, per germline. V lost 0 bases, J lost 6 bases, and 8 bases lay in between. The CDR3 protein is CASSQERQAGELFF. The DNA of the CDR3 is TGCGCCAGCAGCCAAGAAAGGCAGGCCGGGGAGCTGTTTTTT.

This clonotype came up a few times. The rearrangement links TRBV7-2 to TRBJ2-2; TRBD1 is a possible D gene (6 bases). The V gene lost 3 bases and the J gene lost 0 bases, with 8 bases spanning the gap. The CDR3 consists of 15 residues. Germline V CDR1 and CDR2: SGHTA, FQGNSA. CDR3: CASSFGTPNTGELFF. The CDR3 bases are TGTGCCAGCAGCTTCGGGACACCGAACACCGGGGAGCTGTTTTTT.

At least ten counts were recorded for this clonotype. This rearrangement joins TRBV28 to TRBJ1-1, with D tentatively TRBD1 (6 bases). The V end lost 6 bases, the J end lost 1 base, and 15 bases lay between the germline ends. This CDR3 region has 15 residues. Germline CDR1 and CDR2: MDHEN and SYDVKM. CDR3 sequence: CASSPPGQTNTEAFF. CDR3 in DNA: TGTGCCAGCAGCCCCCCGGGACAAACGAACACTGAAGCTTTCTTT.